This is a list of T cell receptor beta chains from one sample in a study of cytomegalovirus exposure and HLA in healthy donors. This table comes from immunoSEQ multiplex PCR, and its TCRdb copy is limited to in-frame clones, with some not included. Among roughly 100,000 clones, under 85% were seen once, and the ten largest hold about 5.9%. Source material: PBMCs. The receptors shown here come from a man younger than 30 in good health and CMV-seronegative. CDR3s include the opening cysteine and the closing phenylalanine or tryptophan. A D gene is named only where the DNA matches it firmly. A clone size is listed for some rows: how often the clone was seen (once, few, many), or a class if it is expanded.

J,D,V,size,DNA,CDR3
TRBJ1-1,TRBD1,TRBV6-1,NA,TGTGCCAGCAACGAAAGGGGGCTGGGCACTGAAGCTTTCTTT,CASNERGLGTEAFF
TRBJ2-7,NA,TRBV6-5,NA,TGTGCCAGCAGTTGGGGTAGCGCTCCCTACGAGCAGTACTTC,CASSWGSAPYEQYF
TRBJ1-1,NA,TRBV7-2,NA,TGTGCCAGCAGCCCCGGGAGGAACACTGAAGCTTTCTTT,CASSPGRNTEAFF
TRBJ1-1,NA,TRBV18,NA,TGTGCCAGCTTCAGGCTCCTGAACACTGAAGCTTTCTTT,CASFRLLNTEAFF
TRBJ2-7,NA,TRBV6-1,NA,TGTGCCAGCGAAGGCGGACTGACGGACTACGAGCAGTACTTC,CASEGGLTDYEQYF
TRBJ2-2,TRBD2,TRBV7-2,NA,TGTGCCAGCACCATTAGGGTCCCAGCGGGAGGGAACACCGGGGAGCTGTTTTTT,CASTIRVPAGGNTGELFF
TRBJ1-3,NA,TRBV7-6,NA,TGTGCCAGCAGCTTAGAATTGGGGAACAGGAACACCATATATTTT,CASSLELGNRNTIYF
TRBJ1-2,NA,TRBV9,few,TGTGCCAGCAGCGTAGTTGGGCAGAACTATGGCTACACCTTC,CASSVVGQNYGYTF
TRBJ2-2,NA,TRBV7-3,few,TGTGCCAGCAGCTTATATCAGGGCACCGGGGAGCTGTTTTTT,CASSLYQGTGELFF
TRBJ1-1,NA,TRBV6-5,few,TGTGCCAGCAGTTACCTCCCTTCCAACACTGAAGCTTTCTTT,CASSYLPSNTEAFF
TRBJ2-1,NA,TRBV28,NA,TGTGCCAGCAGACTAGTTCCTTCCTACAATGAGCAGTTCTTC,CASRLVPSYNEQFF
TRBJ1-5,TRBD1,TRBV5-4,NA,TGTGCCAGCAGCTTGGGACAGGGATACAATCAGCCCCAGCATTTT,CASSLGQGYNQPQHF
TRBJ2-7,TRBD2,TRBV7-6,NA,TGTGCCAGCAGCTCCCTAGCGGGAGTTCCAGCGGAGCAGTACTTC,CASSSLAGVPAEQYF
TRBJ2-3,TRBD2,TRBV11-2,NA,TGTGCCAGCAGCTTAGGGGTTCTAGCGGGAGGAACAGATACGCAGTATTTT,CASSLGVLAGGTDTQYF
TRBJ2-5,NA,TRBV7-9,NA,TGTGCCAGCAGCTTAGAACAGGGATACCAGGAGACCCAGTACTTC,CASSLEQGYQETQYF
TRBJ1-2,NA,TRBV10-3,NA,TGTGCCATCAGTGATGGGCAGGGTAACTATGGCTACACCTTC,CAISDGQGNYGYTF